This paragraph covers one TCR beta chain sequence. The CDR3 length is 18 residues. Deletions cut 0 bases from V and 9 bases from J, with 27 bases between. Germline assignment: CDR1 SGHRS and CDR2 YFSETQ. The data were obtained in a study of siplizumab effects on memory and regulatory T cells. Assay used: immunoSEQ multiplex PCR; TCRdb lists only in-frame clones, some missing. Altogether more than 95,000 clones are present, approximately 94% being singletons, with the ten largest covering about 1.8%. The chain joins TRBV5-1 to TRBJ2-5; possibly TRBD2 for D (6 bases). This receptor was taken from a human donor in good health. Sequences were obtained from non-Treg CD4+ T cells sorted from blood. The chain's CDR3 is CASSLAGSGRLHQRSQYF. DNA for the CDR3: TGCGCCAGCAGCTTGGCCGGTTCGGGGAGGCTCCATCAACGGTCCCAGTACTTC.